The 8 T cell receptor beta chains below come from one sample, sequenced in a study of early T cells in non-severe SARS-CoV-2 infection. TCRdb used MiXCR to reprocess the 5' RACE reads, holding one entry per CDR3 protein. Here the sample spans some 40,000 distinct CDR3 sequences, about 5.5% being singletons. Sequenced here: whole blood, sampled at baseline. The receptor set was obtained from an adult who was a healthcare worker with PCR-confirmed SARS-CoV-2 infection or an uninfected control (not recorded which).

By sample fraction, this clonotype is medium-sized. CDR3 sequence (DNA): TGTGCCAGCAGTTTTTTGTCAGAACCGAACACTGAAGCTTTCTTT. Translated: CASSFLSEPNTEAFF. The gene calls are TRBV27 and TRBJ1-1, with D uncertain. Germline values: CDR1 MNHEY, CDR2 SMNVEV (reference sequence). V was shortened by 3 bases and J by 1 base, with 12 bases between the two germline ends. This CDR3 contains 15 residues.

This clonotype was observed at least ten times. The rearrangement joins TRBV6-1 to TRBJ1-1, with unresolved D. V was pared by 3 bases and J by 1 base, with 6 bases between. Germline loops: CDR1 MNHNS, CDR2 SASEGT. The CDR3 sequence is 13 residues long. CDR3 residues: CASSDRPNTEAFF. Written as DNA, the CDR3 is TGTGCCAGCAGTGACAGACCGAACACTGAAGCTTTCTTT.

This clonotype appeared many times. The chain has TRBV12-5 and TRBJ2-3; the match to TRBD2 covers 12 bases. Germline V gene sequence: CDR1 LGHNT, CDR2 FRNRAP. This CDR3 comprises 16 residues. Losses at the gene ends were 1 base for V and 6 bases for J; bases not matched to a gene: 5. CDR3 nucleotides: TGTGCTAGTGGTTTGGGACTAGCGGGAGATACGGATACGCAGTATTTT. Translating gives CASGLGLAGDTDTQYF.

This clonotype was observed a few times. The chain uses TRBV18 and TRBJ1-1, with a tentative D call TRBD1 (5 bases). The CDR3 runs to 15 residues. V gave up 1 base and J gave up 10 bases, with 19 bases separating them. Germline-derived CDR1 and CDR2 are KGHSH and LQKENI. Here the CDR3 reads CASSPLSDTLRGAFF. CDR3 nucleotide sequence: TGTGCCAGCTCACCACTGAGTGACACGTTGAGGGGAGCTTTCTTT.

This clonotype was recorded many times. The CDR3 reads CASSDWGLALSEQFF. The CDR3 bases are TGTGCCAGCAGTGATTGGGGACTAGCGCTTAGTGAGCAGTTCTTC. The genes are TRBV2 and TRBJ2-1; TRBD2 matches at 10 bases. The trim removed 3 bases at V and 9 bases at J, leaving 8 bases unmatched. The germline V gene encodes CDR1 SNHLY and CDR2 FYNNEI. There are 15 residues in the CDR3.

This clonotype was observed at least ten times. The V and J genes are TRBV7-2 and TRBJ2-2; no clear D. V was pared by 4 bases and J by 6 bases, with 12 bases between. Germline V lookup: CDR1 SGHTA, CDR2 FQGNSA. This CDR3 is 14 amino acids long. In nucleotides, the CDR3 is TGTGCCAGCAGCTGGGGTGTGGTCGCCGGGGAGCTGTTTTTT. Its translation: CASSWGVVAGELFF.

This clonotype was seen ten or more times. The chain carries TRBV18 and TRBJ2-7; a possible D gene is TRBD1 (5 bases). CDR3 length: 17 amino acids. The germline gives CDR1 KGHSH, CDR2 LQKENI. V gave up 0 bases and J gave up 3 bases, with 18 bases separating them. The CDR3 sequence is CASSPPTPRVQHYEQYF. As DNA, the CDR3 is TGTGCCAGCTCACCACCTACCCCCAGGGTCCAGCACTACGAGCAGTACTTC.

The table lists this clonotype with many counts. The genes are TRBV20-1 and TRBJ1-5, with 8 positions matching TRBD1. The germline V gene has CDR1 DFQATT and CDR2 SNEGSKA (reference sequence). This CDR3 is built from 14 residues. The V gene end was trimmed by 2 bases and the J gene end by 7 bases; junction bases not matched to a gene: 7. The DNA of the CDR3 is TGCAGTGCTAGAACACAGGGGGGGAAACAGCCCCAGCATTTT. This translates into CSARTQGGKQPQHF.